These 5 T cell receptor beta chains came from one sample sequenced in a study of T cell repertoires in cytomegalovirus infection. TCRdb itself ran the reads through MiXCR, one entry per CDR3 protein. In the table there are some 150,000 distinct CDR3 sequences, about 6.1% of which are singletons. Sequencing was carried out using PBMCs. The source of these receptors is a human donor in good health (CMV status not recorded). Some clones in this sample may be carry-over from other donors' samples.

This clonotype was recorded at least ten times. J is TRBJ2-2 and V is TRBV18; unclear D gene. V lost 5 bases and J 1 base, leaving 14 bases between the germline ends. CDR1 is KGHSH and CDR2 is LQKENI in the germline V gene. This CDR3 is built from 16 residues. CDR3 sequence: CASSSPAKMNTGELFF. DNA for the CDR3: TGTGCCAGCTCATCCCCCGCGAAGATGAACACCGGGGAGCTGTTTTTT.

The CDR3 nucleotides are TGTGCCAGCTCACCACCGGGCCCTTACGGAGATACGCAGTATTTT. Protein product: CASSPPGPYGDTQYF. The J gene is TRBJ2-3, the V gene TRBV18; D unclear. Trimming took 0 bases from V and 5 from J, leaving 12 bases between them. Per the germline V gene, CDR1 is KGHSH and CDR2 is LQKENI. The CDR3 is 15 amino acids. The full variable domain, completed using reference TRBV18 and TRBJ2-3, is NAGVMQNPRHLVRRRGQEARLRCSPMKGHSHVYWYRQLPEEGLKFMVYLQKENIIDESGMPKERFSAEFPKEGPSILRIQQVVRGDSAAYFCASSPPGPYGDTQYFGPGTRLTVL.

This clonotype was detected many times. J is TRBJ2-1 and V is TRBV6-2 or TRBV6-3; D may be TRBD2 (6 bases). V was shortened by 6 bases and J by 3 bases, with 15 bases between the two germline ends. This CDR3 spans 15 amino acids. Germline V gives CDR1 MNHEY, CDR2 SVGEGT. The CDR3: CASRPVEDYYNEQFF. The CDR3 region has the DNA TGTGCCAGCAGACCCGTGGAGGACTACTACAATGAGCAGTTCTTC.

This clonotype was seen repeatedly, ten times or more. This chain joins TRBV7-2 and TRBJ2-1; 8 bases match TRBD1. CDR1 and CDR2 (germline): SGHTA, FQGNSA. The CDR3 extends over 16 amino acids. Losses at the gene ends were 3 bases for V and 5 bases for J; bases not matched to a gene: 9. The CDR3 loop reads CASSFPGDRIHNEQFF. The CDR3 DNA sequence: TGTGCCAGCAGCTTCCCGGGGGACAGGATCCACAATGAGCAGTTCTTC.

In this sample, this clonotype turned up a few times. The rearrangement joins TRBV12-3 or TRBV12-4 to TRBJ1-1, with D tentatively TRBD1 (6 bases). The V and J ends lost 2 bases and 1 base respectively, with 8 bases between them. CDR3 size: 14 residues. In DNA, the CDR3 is TGTGCCAGCAGTTTACTACAGGGGAACACTGAAGCTTTCTTT. Its protein product is CASSLLQGNTEAFF.